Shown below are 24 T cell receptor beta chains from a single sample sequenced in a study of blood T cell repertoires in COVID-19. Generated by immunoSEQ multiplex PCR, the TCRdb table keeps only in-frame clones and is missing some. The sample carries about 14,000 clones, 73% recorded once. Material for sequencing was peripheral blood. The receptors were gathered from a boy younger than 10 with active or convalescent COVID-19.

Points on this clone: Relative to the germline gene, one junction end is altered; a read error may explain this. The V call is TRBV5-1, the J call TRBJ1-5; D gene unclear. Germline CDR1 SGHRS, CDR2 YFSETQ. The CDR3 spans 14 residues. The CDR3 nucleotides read TGCGCCAGCAGCTTGGACGGGAGCAATCAACCCCAGCATTTT. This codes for CASSLDGSNQPQHF.

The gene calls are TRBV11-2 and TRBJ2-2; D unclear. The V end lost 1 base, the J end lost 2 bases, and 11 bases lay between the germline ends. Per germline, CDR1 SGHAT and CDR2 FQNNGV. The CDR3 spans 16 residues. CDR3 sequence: CASSLALRFNTGELFF. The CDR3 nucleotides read TGTGCCAGCAGCTTAGCTTTGCGATTCAACACCGGGGAGCTGTTTTTT.

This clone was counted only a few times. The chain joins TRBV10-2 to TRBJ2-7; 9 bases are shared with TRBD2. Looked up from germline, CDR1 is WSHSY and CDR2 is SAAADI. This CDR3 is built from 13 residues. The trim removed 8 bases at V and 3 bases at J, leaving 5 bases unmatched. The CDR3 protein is CASRSGSIYEQYF. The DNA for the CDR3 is TGCGCCAGCCGTAGCGGGAGTATCTACGAGCAGTACTTC.

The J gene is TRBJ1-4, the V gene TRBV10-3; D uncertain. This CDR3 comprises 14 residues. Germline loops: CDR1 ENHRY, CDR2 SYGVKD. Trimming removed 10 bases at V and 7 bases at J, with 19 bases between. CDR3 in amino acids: CASLPGSGGEKLFF. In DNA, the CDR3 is TGTGCCAGCCTTCCGGGGTCGGGAGGTGAAAAACTGTTTTTT.

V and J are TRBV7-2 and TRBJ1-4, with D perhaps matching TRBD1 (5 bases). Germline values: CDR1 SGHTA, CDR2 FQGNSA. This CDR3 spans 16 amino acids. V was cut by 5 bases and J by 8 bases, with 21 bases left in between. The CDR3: CASSPGTGARGEKLFF. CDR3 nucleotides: TGTGCCAGCAGCCCGGGGACCGGGGCTCGGGGGGAAAAACTGTTTTTT.

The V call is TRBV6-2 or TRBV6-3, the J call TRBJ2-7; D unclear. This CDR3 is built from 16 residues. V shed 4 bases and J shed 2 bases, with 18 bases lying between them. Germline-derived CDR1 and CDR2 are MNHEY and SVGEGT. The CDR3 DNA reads TGTGCCAGCAGTTCAAGTGGGCTTCGTCGCACCTACGAGCAGTACTTC. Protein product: CASSSSGLRRTYEQYF.

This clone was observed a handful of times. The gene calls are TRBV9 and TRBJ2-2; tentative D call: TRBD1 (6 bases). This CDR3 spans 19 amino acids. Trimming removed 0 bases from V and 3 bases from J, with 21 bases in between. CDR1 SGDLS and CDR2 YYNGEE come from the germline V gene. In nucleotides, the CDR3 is TGTGCCAGCAGCGTAGATCTGGCAGGGGTTTTAGTTGACACCGGGGAGCTGTTTTTT. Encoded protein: CASSVDLAGVLVDTGELFF.

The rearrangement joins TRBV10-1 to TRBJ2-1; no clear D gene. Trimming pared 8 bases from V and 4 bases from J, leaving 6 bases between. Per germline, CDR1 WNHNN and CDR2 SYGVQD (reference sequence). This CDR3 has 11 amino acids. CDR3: CASLDYNEQFF. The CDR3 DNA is TGCGCCAGCTTAGATTACAATGAGCAGTTCTTC.

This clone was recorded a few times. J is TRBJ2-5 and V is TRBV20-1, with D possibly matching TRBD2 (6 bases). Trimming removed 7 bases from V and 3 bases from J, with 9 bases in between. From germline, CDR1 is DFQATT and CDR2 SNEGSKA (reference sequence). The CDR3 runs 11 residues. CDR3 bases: TGCAGTGGCAGGAGGGAAGAGACCCAGTACTTC. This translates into CSGRREETQYF.

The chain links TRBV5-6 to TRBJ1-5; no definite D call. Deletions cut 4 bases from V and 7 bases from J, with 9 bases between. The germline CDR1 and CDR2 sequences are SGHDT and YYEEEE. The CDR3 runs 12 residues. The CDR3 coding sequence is TGTGCCAGCAGCCTCAGAGGCCAGCCCCAGCATTTT. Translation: CASSLRGQPQHF.

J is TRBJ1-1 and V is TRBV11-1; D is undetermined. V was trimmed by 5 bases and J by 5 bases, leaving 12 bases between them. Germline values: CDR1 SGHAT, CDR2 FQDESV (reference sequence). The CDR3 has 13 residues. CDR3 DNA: TGTGCCAGCAGCACCCTCCTTCAGACTGAAGCTTTCTTT. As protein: CASSTLLQTEAFF.

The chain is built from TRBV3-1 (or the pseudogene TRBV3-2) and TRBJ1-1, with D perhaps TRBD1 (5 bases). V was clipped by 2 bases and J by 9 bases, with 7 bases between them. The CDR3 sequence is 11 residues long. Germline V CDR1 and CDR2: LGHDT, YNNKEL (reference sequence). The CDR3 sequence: CASSQQGKAFF. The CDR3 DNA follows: TGTGCCAGCAGCCAACAGGGTAAAGCTTTCTTT.

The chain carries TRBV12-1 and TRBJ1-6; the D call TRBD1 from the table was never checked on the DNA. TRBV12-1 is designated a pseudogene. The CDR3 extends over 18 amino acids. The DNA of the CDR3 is TGTGCCAGCAGCTTTGAGGGGGACAGGGGGCTTAGTAATTCACCCCTCCACTTT. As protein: CASSFEGDRGLSNSPLHF.

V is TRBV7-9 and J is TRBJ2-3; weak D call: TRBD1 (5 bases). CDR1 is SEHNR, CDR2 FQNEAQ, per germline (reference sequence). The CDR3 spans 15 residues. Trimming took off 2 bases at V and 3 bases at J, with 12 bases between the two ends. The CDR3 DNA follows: TGTGCCAGCAGCTTAAAGGGGATGGGAACAGATACGCAGTATTTT. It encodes CASSLKGMGTDTQYF.

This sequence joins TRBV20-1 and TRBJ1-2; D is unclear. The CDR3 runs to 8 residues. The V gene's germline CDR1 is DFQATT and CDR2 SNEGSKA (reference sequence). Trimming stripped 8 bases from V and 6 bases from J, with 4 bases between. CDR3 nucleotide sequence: TGCAGTCATCATGGCTACACCTTC. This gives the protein CSHHGYTF.

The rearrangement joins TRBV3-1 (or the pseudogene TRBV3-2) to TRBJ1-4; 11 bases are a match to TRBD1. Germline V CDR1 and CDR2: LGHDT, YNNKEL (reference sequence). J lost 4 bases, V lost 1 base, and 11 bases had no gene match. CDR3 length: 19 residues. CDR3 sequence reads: CASSQAWRTGGLNNEKLFF. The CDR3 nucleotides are TGTGCCAGCAGCCAAGCCTGGAGGACAGGGGGCCTGAATAATGAAAAACTGTTTTTT.

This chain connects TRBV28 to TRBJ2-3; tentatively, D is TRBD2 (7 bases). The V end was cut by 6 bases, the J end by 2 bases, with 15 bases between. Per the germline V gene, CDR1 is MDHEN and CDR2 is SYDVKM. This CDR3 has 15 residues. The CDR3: CASSPGGPTTDTQYF. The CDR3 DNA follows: TGTGCCAGCAGCCCCGGGGGGCCCACCACAGATACGCAGTATTTT. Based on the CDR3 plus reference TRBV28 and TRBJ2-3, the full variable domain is DVKVTQSSRYLVKRTGEKVFLECVQDMDHENMFWYRQDPGLGLRLIYFSYDVKMKEKGDIPEGYSVSREKKERFSLILESASTNQTSMYLCASSPGGPTTDTQYFGPGTRLTVL.

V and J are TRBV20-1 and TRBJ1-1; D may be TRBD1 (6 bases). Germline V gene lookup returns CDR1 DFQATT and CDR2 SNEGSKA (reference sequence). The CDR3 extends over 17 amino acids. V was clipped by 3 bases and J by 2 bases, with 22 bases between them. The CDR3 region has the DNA TGCAGTGCTAGTAGGGGGGGACGCGGATACAAAAACACTGAAGCTTTCTTT. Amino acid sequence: CSASRGGRGYKNTEAFF.

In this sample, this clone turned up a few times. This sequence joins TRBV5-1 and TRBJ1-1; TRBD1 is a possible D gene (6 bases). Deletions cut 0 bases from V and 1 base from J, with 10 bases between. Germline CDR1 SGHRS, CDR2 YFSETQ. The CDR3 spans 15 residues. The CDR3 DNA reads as TGCGCCAGCAGCTTGGTGGACAGCAGGAACACTGAAGCTTTCTTT. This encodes CASSLVDSRNTEAFF.

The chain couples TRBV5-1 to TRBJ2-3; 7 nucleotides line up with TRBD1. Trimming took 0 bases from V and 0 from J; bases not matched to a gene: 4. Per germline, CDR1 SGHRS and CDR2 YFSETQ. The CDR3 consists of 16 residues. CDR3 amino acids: CASSLADRASTDTQYF. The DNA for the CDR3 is TGCGCCAGCAGCTTGGCCGACAGGGCTAGCACAGATACGCAGTATTTT.

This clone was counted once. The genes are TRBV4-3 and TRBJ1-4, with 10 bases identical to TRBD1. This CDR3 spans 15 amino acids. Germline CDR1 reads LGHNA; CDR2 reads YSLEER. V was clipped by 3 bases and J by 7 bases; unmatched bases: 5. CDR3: CASSQEGQGLEKLFF. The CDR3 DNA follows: TGCGCCAGCAGCCAGGAGGGACAGGGGCTTGAAAAACTGTTTTTT.

The CDR3, as DNA: TGTGCCAGCAGCTCGACAGGGTCCGGCTATGGCTACACCTTC. This translates into CASSSTGSGYGYTF. The V and J genes are TRBV5-4 and TRBJ1-2; 7 nucleotides line up with TRBD1. The CDR3 has 14 amino acids. CDR1 is SGHNT, CDR2 YYREEE, per germline (reference sequence). With 3 bases clipped from V and 4 bases from J, the junction kept 6 bases outside the gene matches.

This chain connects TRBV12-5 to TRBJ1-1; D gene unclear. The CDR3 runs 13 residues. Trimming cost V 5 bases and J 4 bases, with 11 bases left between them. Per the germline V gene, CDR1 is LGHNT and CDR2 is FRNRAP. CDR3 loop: CASGLEGGTEAFF. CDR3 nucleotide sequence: TGTGCTAGTGGTCTCGAGGGCGGCACTGAAGCTTTCTTT.

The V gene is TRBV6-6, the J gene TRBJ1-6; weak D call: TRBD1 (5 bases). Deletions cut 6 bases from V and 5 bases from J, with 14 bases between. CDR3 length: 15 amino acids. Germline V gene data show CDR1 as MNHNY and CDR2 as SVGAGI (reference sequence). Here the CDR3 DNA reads TGTGCCAGCAGGGGGGGAGGCATAAATAATTCACCCCTCCACTTT. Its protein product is CASRGGGINNSPLHF.